The 5 T cell receptor beta chains presented below share a single source sample, sequenced in a study of cytomegalovirus exposure and HLA in healthy donors. PCR was performed using 60 Vbeta and 13 Jbeta primers. Sequencing was performed with immunoSEQ multiplex PCR; in TCRdb, only in-frame clones are kept and a portion is missing. This sample yields 140,000 to 150,000 clones, of which around 72% are seen a single time; approximately 2% belongs to the top ten. Sequenced: PBMCs. The receptors were sampled from a man aged 35-49 years in good health and CMV-seronegative.

The V gene is TRBV7-8, the J gene TRBJ1-1, with D perhaps matching TRBD1 (5 bases). The CDR3 loop spans 15 amino acids. Trimming removed 5 bases from V and 3 bases from J, with 16 bases in between. Germline V CDR1 and CDR2: SGHVS, FQNEAQ. The CDR3 bases are TGTGCCAGCAGCCCTGAGGCAGGGAAGGACACTGAAGCTTTCTTT. Translating gives CASSPEAGKDTEAFF.

The CDR3 DNA follows: TGTGCCAGCAACACACCGGGACAGGGGGCGCCGAGGACTAATGAAAAACTGTTTTTT. This codes for CASNTPGQGAPRTNEKLFF. J is TRBJ1-4 and V is TRBV2, with 12 bases identical to TRBD1. Trimming took 7 bases from V and 2 from J; bases not matched to a gene: 14. The CDR3 contains 19 residues. CDR1 is SNHLY and CDR2 is FYNNEI in the germline V gene.

The chain combines TRBV13 with TRBJ2-7, with 9 bases fitting TRBD1. Germline V lookup: CDR1 PRHDT, CDR2 FYEKMQ (reference sequence). V was clipped by 2 bases and J by 5 bases; unmatched bases: 4. The CDR3 length is 14 residues. CDR3 DNA sequence: TGTGCCAGCAGCTTACCGGGACAGGGAGACGAGCAGTACTTC. It is translated as CASSLPGQGDEQYF. The full variable domain, rest sourced from reference TRBV13 and TRBJ2-7, is AAGVIQSPRHLIKEKRETATLKCYPIPRHDTVYWYQQGPGQDPQFLISFYEKMQSDKGSIPDRFSAQQFSDYHSELNMSSLELGDSALYFCASSLPGQGDEQYFGPGTRLTVT.

J is TRBJ1-1 and V is TRBV6-5, with TRBD1 matching 8 bases. The germline CDR1 and CDR2 sequences are MNHEY and SVGAGI. The CDR3 runs 15 residues. The V and J ends lost 2 bases and 5 bases, in that order; junction bases with no gene match: 7. CDR3: CASSYPGTGRTEAFF. Here the CDR3 DNA reads TGTGCCAGCAGTTACCCTGGGACAGGACGTACTGAAGCTTTCTTT.

The rearrangement joins TRBV9 to TRBJ2-6, with TRBD1 identical over 7 bases. The CDR3 sequence is 16 residues long. Germline values: CDR1 SGDLS, CDR2 YYNGEE. V shed 3 bases and J 4 bases; nucleotides not matched to a gene: 7. The CDR3 sequence: CASSGTGLAGANVLTF. CDR3 in DNA: TGTGCCAGCAGCGGGACAGGACTTGCGGGGGCCAACGTCCTGACTTTC.